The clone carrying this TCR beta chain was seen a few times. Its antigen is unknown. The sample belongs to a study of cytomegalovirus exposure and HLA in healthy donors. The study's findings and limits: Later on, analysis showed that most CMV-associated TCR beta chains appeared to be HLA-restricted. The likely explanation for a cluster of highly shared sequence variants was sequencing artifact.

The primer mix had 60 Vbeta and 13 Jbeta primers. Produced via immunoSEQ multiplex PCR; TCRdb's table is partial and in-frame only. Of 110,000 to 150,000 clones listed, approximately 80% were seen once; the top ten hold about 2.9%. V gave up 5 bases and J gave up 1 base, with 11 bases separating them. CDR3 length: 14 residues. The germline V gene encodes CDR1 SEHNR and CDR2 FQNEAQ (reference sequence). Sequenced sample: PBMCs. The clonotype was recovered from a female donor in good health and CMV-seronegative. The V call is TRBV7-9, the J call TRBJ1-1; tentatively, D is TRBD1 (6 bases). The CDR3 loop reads CASSPAGQNTEAFF. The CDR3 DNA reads TGTGCCAGCAGCCCAGCGGGACAGAACACTGAAGCTTTCTTT. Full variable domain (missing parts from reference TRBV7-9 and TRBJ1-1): DTGVSQNPRHKITKRGQNVTFRCDPISEHNRLYWYRQTLGQGPEFLTYFQNEAQLEKSRLLSDRFSAERPKGSFSTLEIQRTEQGDSAMYLCASSPAGQNTEAFFGQGTRLTVV.